These T cell receptor beta chains were read from a single sample in a study of T-cell reconstitution after alpha-beta-depleted transplantation in children. A single record per CDR3 protein comes from TCRdb applying MiXCR to the PCR reads. The table has under 350,000 distinct CDR3 sequences, over 8% seen once. The sample consisted of PBMCs from the stem cell graft donor, taken from the stem cell graft. The receptor source for this set is a human donor who donated a stem cell graft to a child with SCID. CDR3s include the opening cysteine and the closing phenylalanine or tryptophan. A D gene is named only where the DNA matches it firmly. Some rows mark clone size as missing; the rest say once, few, many or name a class of expanded clone.

v_gene: TRBV20-1
abundance: few
j_gene: TRBJ1-2
d_gene: NA
CDR3aa: CSARDLVRRGYTF
CDR3nt: TGCAGTGCTAGAGATCTCGTCCGACGGGGCTACACCTTC

v_gene: TRBV7-9
abundance: few
j_gene: TRBJ1-2
d_gene: TRBD1
CDR3aa: CASSSGQTNYGYTF
CDR3nt: TGTGCCAGCAGCTCGGGACAGACAAACTATGGCTACACCTTC

v_gene: TRBV12-3/TRBV12-4
abundance: many
j_gene: TRBJ1-6
d_gene: NA
CDR3aa: CASSLQGMDSPLHF
CDR3nt: TGTGCCAGCAGTTTACAGGGAATGGATTCACCCCTCCACTTT

v_gene: TRBV15
abundance: NA
j_gene: TRBJ1-3
d_gene: NA
CDR3aa: CATSREKTGRSGNTIYF
CDR3nt: TGTGCCACCAGCAGGGAAAAGACAGGCCGCTCTGGAAACACCATATATTTT

v_gene: TRBV24-1
abundance: NA
j_gene: TRBJ2-5
d_gene: TRBD1
CDR3aa: CATSERTGARETQYF
CDR3nt: TGTGCCACCAGTGAAAGGACAGGGGCCCGAGAGACCCAGTACTTC

v_gene: TRBV5-6
abundance: few
j_gene: TRBJ2-5
d_gene: TRBD2
CDR3aa: CASSPTSGAFQETQYF
CDR3nt: TGTGCCAGCAGCCCTACTAGCGGGGCCTTCCAAGAGACCCAGTACTTC

v_gene: TRBV9
abundance: few
j_gene: TRBJ1-1
d_gene: NA
CDR3aa: CASSVVGTEAFF
CDR3nt: TGTGCCAGCAGCGTAGTGGGTACTGAAGCTTTCTTT

v_gene: TRBV4-1
abundance: NA
j_gene: TRBJ1-4
d_gene: NA
CDR3aa: CASSARAPTFNEKLFF
CDR3nt: TGCGCCAGCAGCGCGAGGGCACCTACTTTTAATGAAAAACTGTTTTTT

v_gene: TRBV7-9
abundance: NA
j_gene: TRBJ2-1
d_gene: TRBD2
CDR3aa: CASSEVAGGQGEQFF
CDR3nt: TGTGCCAGCAGCGAAGTAGCGGGGGGGCAGGGTGAGCAGTTCTTC

v_gene: TRBV12-3/TRBV12-4
abundance: NA
j_gene: TRBJ2-6
d_gene: NA
CDR3aa: CASSLAGGANVLTF
CDR3nt: TGTGCCAGCAGTTTAGCTGGTGGGGCCAACGTCCTGACTTTC

v_gene: TRBV5-6
abundance: NA
j_gene: TRBJ2-7
d_gene: NA
CDR3aa: CASSLYAGTYEQYF
CDR3nt: TGTGCCAGCAGCTTGTACGCGGGGACCTACGAGCAGTACTTC

v_gene: TRBV20-1
abundance: NA
j_gene: TRBJ2-7
d_gene: TRBD1
CDR3aa: CSALPKDRVGLYEQYF
CDR3nt: TGCAGTGCCCTACCGAAGGACAGGGTAGGTCTGTACGAGCAGTACTTC

v_gene: TRBV18
abundance: few
j_gene: TRBJ1-5
d_gene: NA
CDR3aa: CASSPPSGSNQPQHF
CDR3nt: TGTGCCAGCTCACCACCCTCGGGTAGCAATCAGCCCCAGCATTTT

v_gene: TRBV14
abundance: few
j_gene: TRBJ2-7
d_gene: NA
CDR3aa: CASSPGVSEQYF
CDR3nt: TGTGCCAGCAGCCCGGGGGTAAGCGAGCAGTACTTC

v_gene: TRBV6-1
abundance: NA
j_gene: TRBJ2-7
d_gene: TRBD1
CDR3aa: CASGQGGSYEQYF
CDR3nt: TGTGCCAGCGGACAGGGGGGTTCCTACGAGCAGTACTTC

v_gene: TRBV12-3/TRBV12-4
abundance: many
j_gene: TRBJ2-2
d_gene: NA
CDR3aa: CASSPLNRAGELFF
CDR3nt: TGTGCCAGCAGTCCCTTAAACAGGGCCGGGGAGCTGTTTTTT

v_gene: TRBV5-5
abundance: many
j_gene: TRBJ2-2
d_gene: TRBD1
CDR3aa: CASSLVPGGTGELFF
CDR3nt: TGTGCCAGCAGCTTGGTCCCAGGGGGCACCGGGGAGCTGTTTTTT